Reported below is one TCR beta chain. The target of this receptor is not known. One base away there is no much larger clone; base qualities are not given. These data belong to a study of blood T cell repertoires in COVID-19 (dated by TCRdb to between 2020 and 2021). Background for the entire study: Samples covering the acute and convalescent phases of COVID-19 were provided by collaborators in the United States, Italy and Spain. The prospective study material was composed of cDNA or gDNA derived from T cells, B-cell-depleted T cells, or PBMCs. Deeply sampled blood TCRbeta repertoires from subjects exposed to, actively infected with, or recovered from COVID-19 were included in the dataset. The sample metadata nearly always contained a de-identified subject ID, COVID-19 status, age in years and sex. Where HLA class I and class II types were available, the types were taken from metadata supplied by the sample provider, not from assay-based typing. The repertoires were released in a freely available public database intended as a resource for research on the immune response to SARS-CoV-2. Samples came from the ongoing ImmuneRACE study (first 160 participants) plus 1,254 subjects from 6 global collaborators.

Study-wide findings and limitations: The quantity of clinical and demographic metadata differed by source and by participant and was supplied without curation.

Enrolling through a virtual design, the prospective study's participants ranged in age from roughly 18 to 89 years and lived across 24 United States geographic areas. In the prospective study, participants were assigned to cohorts based on the clinical history participants reported in a screening survey and a study questionnaire. In the prospective study, whole blood, serum and a nasopharyngeal or oropharyngeal swab were collected from each participant by mobile phlebotomists. Prospective study participants could optionally give additional blood draws and questionnaires over a 2-month period. Prospective study blood samples were shipped either frozen or at room temperature before DNA extraction. TCRbeta CDR3 regions were amplified from genomic DNA by means of the immunoSEQ Assay, a bias-controlled multiplex PCR. As for the authors' bioinformatics: The number of nucleated cells in each sample was estimated from the amplification of reference gene primers within the assay. To quantify the absolute abundance of each unique TCRbeta CDR3 rearrangement, sequence reads were collapsed and filtered. For each sample, productive Simpson clonality was calculated as the square root of Simpson's diversity index across productive rearrangements. Sourced from immuneACCESS, this table was stored by TCRdb with only in-frame sequences that have V and J called. A share of the clones is absent; for the studies checked, an unresolved V gene accounts for under half, and the remainder has no known explanation. The DNA gave D and trimming, while V, J and clone size come from that table. The sample table holds hundreds of thousands of clones, of which around 90% were seen once. The top ten hold around 1.8% of the sample.

The cysteine opens and the phenylalanine closes a CDR3 of 15 amino acids. CDR3 DNA only is kept here, 45 bases in frame from base 1. Reading the germline V gene (reference sequence) gives CDR1 MNHEY and CDR2 SMNVEV. V lost 6 bases and J lost 7 bases; the stretch between them is 16 bases long. The receptor was derived from a woman aged 18 to 35 with acute COVID-19. Sequenced material: PBMCs or T cells enriched from blood (not recorded which). The chain links TRBV27 with TRBJ1-6; confidence is insufficient to name the D gene. The CDR3 has the sequence CASSQPFSRNSPLHF. At the DNA level, the sequence is TGTGCCAGCAGCCAGCCGTTCTCTAGAAATTCACCCCTCCACTTT.